The source of this T cell receptor (beta chain) is a study of T cells expressing NK-cell markers. Study details: In the group of eight sequenced donors, seven were HCMV-seropositive and one was seronegative. Study-wide results and limits: Questions lingered over whether expanded NKG2C+ T cell clones were HCMV-specific.

Reanalyzing the 5' RACE reads, TCRdb keeps one entry per CDR3 protein, without DNA. The listing records 400,000 or so distinct CDR3 sequences. With regard to this clonotype: As yet, its antigen is unknown.

This CDR3 contains 12 residues. Per germline, CDR1 SEHNR and CDR2 FQNEAQ (reference sequence). This receptor was obtained from a woman between 45 and 65 years old in good health. The source material was blood T cells: a sorted CD56 or NKG2C T cell subset, CD4+ or CD8+ T cells, or bulk PBMC T cells (not recorded which). This chain joins TRBV7-9 and TRBJ2-1; TCRdb indicates TRBD1, and absent DNA this call remains unverified. The CDR3 is CASSSGSNEQFF.